Reported below is one T cell receptor beta chain. Its antigen is currently unknown. As it was prepared, the TCRbeta library received unique molecular identifiers. A single record per CDR3 protein comes from TCRdb applying MiXCR to the PCR reads. The sample has a few hundred thousand distinct CDR3 sequences; 13% are singletons. The entry originates in a study of T-cell reconstitution after alpha-beta-depleted transplantation in children. Trimming took off 0 bases at V and 7 bases at J, with 13 bases between the two ends. CDR1 MDHEN and CDR2 SYDVKM come from the germline V gene. The CDR3 is 14 amino acids. Study-wide points: Recipient T cells and thymic progenitors that survived gave rise to the high TCRbeta diversity observed at day 60 in some patients. It was newly produced T cells that mostly accounted for T-cell counts and diversity one year after transplant. In patients about two months after transplant, alpha-beta T cells reportedly arose from several hundred expanded graft clones.

This rearrangement joins TRBV28 to TRBJ2-7, with a tentative D call TRBD1 (6 bases). Material: PBMCs, mostly from graft donor cells, obtained 360 days after TCRalphabeta/CD19-depleted stem cell transplant. The receptor was derived from a male patient under 18 who had a stem cell transplant for acute myeloid leukemia, so the T cells may come from the graft donor. CDR3 nucleotides: TGTGCCAGCAGTTTATGGGTAGGGGGTTGGGAGCAGTACTTC. It codes for CASSLWVGGWEQYF. The entire variable domain, with the rest obtained from reference TRBV28 and TRBJ2-7, is as follows: DVKVTQSSRYLVKRTGEKVFLECVQDMDHENMFWYRQDPGLGLRLIYFSYDVKMKEKGDIPEGYSVSREKKERFSLILESASTNQTSMYLCASSLWVGGWEQYFGPGTRLTVT.